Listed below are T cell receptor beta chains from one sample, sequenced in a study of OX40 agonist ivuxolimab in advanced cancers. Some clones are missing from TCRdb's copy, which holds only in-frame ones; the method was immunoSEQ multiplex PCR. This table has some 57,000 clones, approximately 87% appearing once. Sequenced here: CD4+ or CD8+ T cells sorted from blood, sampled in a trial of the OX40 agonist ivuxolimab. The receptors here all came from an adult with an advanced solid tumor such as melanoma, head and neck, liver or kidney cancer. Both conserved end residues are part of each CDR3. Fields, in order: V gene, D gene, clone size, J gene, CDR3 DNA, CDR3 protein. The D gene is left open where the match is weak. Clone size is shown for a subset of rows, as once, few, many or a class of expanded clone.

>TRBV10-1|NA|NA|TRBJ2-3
TGCGCCAGCAGTGAGGCGGTTGCTAGCACAGATACGCAGTATTTT
CASSEAVASTDTQYF
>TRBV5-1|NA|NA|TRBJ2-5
TGCGCCAGCAGCTTAATAGGGAGAGGGGCTCAACACCAGTACTTC
CASSLIGRGAQHQYF
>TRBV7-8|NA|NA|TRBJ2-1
TGTGCCAGCAGCTGGAGCGGGTACAATGAGCAGTTCTTC
CASSWSGYNEQFF
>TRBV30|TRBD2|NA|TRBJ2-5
TGTGCCTGGAGTGTGGGGGGAGGGGTTGAGACCCAGTACTTC
CAWSVGGGVETQYF
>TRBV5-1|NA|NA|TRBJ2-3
TGCGCCAGCAGCGGGGAAGGGACAGATACGCAGTATTTT
CASSGEGTDTQYF
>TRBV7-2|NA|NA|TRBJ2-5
TGTGCCAGCAGCCCGGGGGGACACAAGTACTTC
CASSPGGHKYF
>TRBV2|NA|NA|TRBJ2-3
TGTGCCAGCAGTCCCCTGACTAGCACAGATACGCAGTATTTT
CASSPLTSTDTQYF
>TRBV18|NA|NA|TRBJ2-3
TGTGCCAGCTCACCACCGGGTGCAGATACGCAGTATTTT
CASSPPGADTQYF
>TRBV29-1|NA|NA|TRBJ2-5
TGCAGCGTTGAAGAAGCAGGGGCAAGAGGAGAGACCCAGTACTTC
CSVEEAGARGETQYF
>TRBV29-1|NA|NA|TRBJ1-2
TGCAGCGCCGAGGGGGGCGGCTATGGCTACACCTTC
CSAEGGGYGYTF
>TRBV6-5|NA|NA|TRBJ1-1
TGTGCCAGCAGTTTACAGGGATGGAACACTGAAGCTTTCTTT
CASSLQGWNTEAFF
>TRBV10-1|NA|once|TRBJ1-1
TGCGCCAGCAGTGAAGGCCTTAGGAACACTGAAGCTTTCTTT
CASSEGLRNTEAFF
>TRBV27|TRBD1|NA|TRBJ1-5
TGTGCCAGCAGTGAACAGGGGAGCAATCAGCCCCAGCATTTT
CASSEQGSNQPQHF
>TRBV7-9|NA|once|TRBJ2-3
TGTGCCAGCAGCTCATTAGCGAGACCTAGCACAGATACGCAGTATTTT
CASSSLARPSTDTQYF
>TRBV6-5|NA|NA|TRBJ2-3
TGTGCCAGCAGTTCTTCATATTCTAGCACAGATACGCAGTATTTT
CASSSSYSSTDTQYF
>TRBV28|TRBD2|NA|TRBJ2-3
TGTGCCAGCAGTGGACTAGCGGGGGCAGATACGCAGTATTTT
CASSGLAGADTQYF
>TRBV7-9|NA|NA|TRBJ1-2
TGTGCCAGCAGCGTTGGTGGGGTCGGCTATGGCTACACCTTC
CASSVGGVGYGYTF
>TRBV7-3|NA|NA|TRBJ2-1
TGTGCCAGCAGCGCTACTTTACACAATGAGCAGTTCTTC
CASSATLHNEQFF
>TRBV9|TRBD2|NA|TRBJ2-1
TGTGCCAGCAGCGAGATAGCGGGAGTGAGTGAGCAGTTCTTC
CASSEIAGVSEQFF
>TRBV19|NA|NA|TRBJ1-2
TGTGCCAGTATTCCGGACAGCGAGAACTATGGCTACACCTTC
CASIPDSENYGYTF
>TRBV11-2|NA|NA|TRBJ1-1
TGTGCCAGCAGCAGGGTGAACACTGAAGCTTTCTTT
CASSRVNTEAFF
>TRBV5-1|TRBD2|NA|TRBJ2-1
TGCGCCAGCAGCTTAACGGTAGCGGGGGCGAGGGAGCAGTTCTTC
CASSLTVAGAREQFF